This T cell receptor beta chain was recovered during a study of blood T cell repertoires in COVID-19. In the study overall: Both acute and convalescent COVID-19 samples were obtained from the United States, Italy and Spain. PBMCs, B-cell-depleted T cells, or T cells provided the cDNA or gDNA that made up the material.

This CDR3 contains 16 residues. Trimming took 2 bases from V and 4 from J; bases not matched to a gene: 9. CDR1 is MDHEN, CDR2 SYDVKM, per germline. Authors' methods: Reference gene primer amplification gave estimated nucleated cell counts. The protocol was immunoSEQ multiplex PCR, while the TCRdb copy is restricted to in-frame clones and leaves out a portion. The V and J calls and clone size were taken over from that table, and D and trimming were inferred from the DNA. There are some 50,000 clones in the sample; 87% occur only once, and over 7.5% lies in the top ten. The source material was peripheral blood. The J gene is TRBJ2-5, the V gene TRBV28; 8 nucleotides align to TRBD2. The clonotype originates from a man aged 45 to 65 with active COVID-19. The CDR3 spells CASSLRGGGRIETQYF. DNA of the CDR3: TGTGCCAGCAGTTTAAGGGGCGGGGGGCGGATAGAGACCCAGTACTTC.